The T cell receptor (beta chain) under discussion was sequenced for a study of T cell responses to AZD1222 COVID-19 vaccine (dated by TCRdb to 2020 to 2023). Broadly, across the study: AZD1222 recipients given second doses at about 4 weeks or at about 12 weeks were pooled, since spike-specific TCR depth and breadth were not found to differ between the two schedules. TCR sequencing covered more than 230 trial participants: about 210 given two doses of AZD1222 and 26 given two doses of MenACWY control vaccine. Trial participants were enrolled into age subgroups of 18-55, 56-69 and 70-plus years, which contained 148, 28 and 57 TCR-sequenced participants, respectively.

The CDR3 sequence holds 15 residues, the cysteine and phenylalanine included. Just CDR3 DNA is preserved here, 45 bases in frame from base 1. The germline V gene (reference sequence) specifies MNHEY as CDR1 and SMNVEV as CDR2. Relative to germline, V is missing 4 bases and J is missing 10 bases, with 9 bases of the junction outside any gene match. The CDR3 regions of human TCRbeta chains were analyzed by immunosequencing. The authors processed their data as follows. TCRs in the repertoires were matched against a reference library of SARS-CoV-2-specific TCRs that had been generated with the MIRA antigen-specificity platform. Breadth was defined as the fraction of unique TCRs that were SARS-CoV-2-associated. Depth was defined as the fraction of total T cells that were SARS-CoV-2-associated. Each spike-specific TCR was assigned to its reactive spike region and to a CD4 or CD8 class using the MIRA data. Log10-transformed breadth and depth values were compared by one-way ANOVA with Sidak's multiple comparisons tests. TCRdb retrieved this table from immuneACCESS and kept in-frame rearrangements only. Not all clones are present; in checked studies, unresolved V genes account for under half, and no reason is known for the remainder. The V and J calls and the clone size are those of that table, but D and trimming were determined from the DNA. This sample lists 130,000 to 150,000 clones; roughly 91% were detected once. Of the sample, 1.5% to 2% falls within the top ten clones.

According to the study, the label for this sample's time point signals: baseline before first vaccination. Samples from vaccinated people were obtained from the UK trials COV001 and COV002, which included a single-blind randomized controlled phase 2/3 trial of AZD1222 (ChAdOx1 nCoV-19) in healthy adults. For TCRbeta chain sequencing, PBMC samples were collected from trial participants at day 0 and at day 28 after the second dose. Of note for this clone: Its recognized antigen is unknown. No base-level quality is on record; no much larger clone is a single base apart.

Summary of the overall study and its limitations: Conclusions about previously exposed vaccinees were limited because only 6 or 7 AZD1222 recipients were SARS-CoV-2 seropositive at baseline. A significant rise in spike-specific TCR breadth and depth was observed after two AZD1222 doses relative to day 0 and relative to MenACWY recipients. Nearly half of unique spike-specific TCRs reportedly recognized epitopes outside regions mutated in the B.1.351 and B.1.1.7 variants. Because no day 14 peak-response samples were available, the repertoires could be characterized only after the peak T cell response. Participants were mostly white British and included more females than males, and it was suggested by the authors that clonal diversity may have been underestimated. The 56-69-year group was small, and its depth increase did not reach significance, likely because of low power. The vaccine-associated CD4 TCRs covered the entire spike protein, and the dominant responses fell in regions 160-218 and 743-854.

The input for sequencing was peripheral blood, taken on day 0 of AZD1222 vaccination. This sequence uses TRBV27 and TRBJ1-6; the central 8 bases match TRBD1. This sequence was found in an adult in good health. The CDR3 has the sequence CASSSMDREGSPLHF. The nucleotide sequence is given as TGTGCCAGCAGTTCGATGGACAGGGAAGGGTCACCCCTCCACTTT.